These T cell receptor beta chains were read from a single sample in a study of early stage breast cancer tumors. The data were produced by immunoSEQ multiplex PCR, yet TCRdb's version contains in-frame clones alone and is incomplete. The sample lists about 48,000 clones; roughly 83% were seen once. The sample was blood. Every receptor here comes from a person between 50 and 60 years old with breast cancer. Each CDR3 is given with its conserved first and last residue. D genes are given only for firm matches. Not every row has a clone size; where given, it reads once, few, many or a size class.

d_call	v_call	j_call	clone_size	cdr3_nt	cdr3_aa
-	TRBV5-1	TRBJ1-1	-	TGCGCCAGCAGCTTGGTGGAGGCCACTGAAGCTTTCTTT	CASSLVEATEAFF
TRBD1	TRBV19	TRBJ1-1	-	TGTGCCAGTAGTGGGGACAGGGGCGGAGAAGCTTTCTTT	CASSGDRGGEAFF
-	TRBV9	TRBJ2-2	-	TGTGCCAGCAGTGGCCCCGGGGAGCTGTTTTTT	CASSGPGELFF
TRBD2	TRBV2	TRBJ2-7	-	TGTGCCAGCAGTGAAGGGCTAGCGGGAGTGTACGAGCAGTACTTC	CASSEGLAGVYEQYF
TRBD1	TRBV19	TRBJ1-4	-	TGTGCCAGTAGTGGACAGGGGGCGAATGAAAAACTGTTTTTT	CASSGQGANEKLFF
-	TRBV5-1	TRBJ2-5	-	TGCGCCAGCAGCGGGGGACTGAGGCACCAAGAGACCCAGTACTTC	CASSGGLRHQETQYF
TRBD1	TRBV6-6	TRBJ1-2	-	TGTGCCAGCAGAGACAGGGGGCGCGAATATGGCTACACCTTC	CASRDRGREYGYTF
-	TRBV9	TRBJ2-3	-	TGTGCCAGCAGCGTGGGGTGGGGCTCGGATACGCAGTATTTT	CASSVGWGSDTQYF
TRBD1	TRBV4-3	TRBJ1-1	-	TGCGCCAGCAGCCGCGACAGGGCCAACACTGAAGCTTTCTTT	CASSRDRANTEAFF
TRBD1	TRBV5-5	TRBJ1-2	-	TGTGCCAGCAGCTTGACCGAGGGGGCGCGGTATGGCTACACCTTC	CASSLTEGARYGYTF
-	TRBV7-7	TRBJ2-1	-	TGTGCTAGCAGCTTGCGACGATCCAATGAGCAGTTCTTC	CASSLRRSNEQFF
-	TRBV11-2	TRBJ2-7	few	TGTGCCAGCAGCCTGGGACTTTCGGGCGAGCAGTACTTC	CASSLGLSGEQYF
-	TRBV27	TRBJ1-2	few	TGTGCCAGCAGTTTGGCCCGGGGCCCTGAGAACTATGGCTACACCTTC	CASSLARGPENYGYTF
-	TRBV7-9	TRBJ1-4	once	TGTGCCAGCAGCAAATCCAAGACAGGAGGTGAAAAACTGTTTTTT	CASSKSKTGGEKLFF
-	TRBV6-1	TRBJ1-4	-	TGTGCCAGCAGATACCGGGACTCTAATGAAAAACTGTTTTTT	CASRYRDSNEKLFF
TRBD2	TRBV5-8	TRBJ2-3	-	TGTGCCAGCAGACAGCGGGGGTGGGCTGCAGATACGCAGTATTTT	CASRQRGWAADTQYF
-	TRBV5-6	TRBJ2-2	once	TGTGCCAGCAGCTTTAGGGGCACCGGGGAGCTGTTTTTT	CASSFRGTGELFF
-	TRBV21-1	TRBJ2-3	few	TGTGCCAGCAGCAAACGGGACATATCTAGCACAGATACGCAGTATTTT	CASSKRDISSTDTQYF
-	TRBV27	TRBJ2-7	-	TGTGCCAGCAGCCGAGGGGCCAACTACGAGCAGTACTTC	CASSRGANYEQYF
TRBD2	TRBV7-9	TRBJ2-3	-	TGTGCCAGCAGCTCGGGACTAGCGGGAGTATGGGATACGCAGTATTTT	CASSSGLAGVWDTQYF
-	TRBV7-2	TRBJ2-7	-	TGTGCCAGCAGCTTATTTTCTAGCTCCTACGAGCAGTACTTC	CASSLFSSSYEQYF
-	TRBV7-9	TRBJ1-5	-	TGTGCCAGCAGCTTGGAAGGGAAACAGCCCCAGCATTTT	CASSLEGKQPQHF
TRBD2	TRBV5-5	TRBJ2-1	-	TGTGCCAGCAGCTTGGGACTAGCGGGTCGGCCCCCCTACAATGAGCAGTTCTTC	CASSLGLAGRPPYNEQFF
TRBD1	TRBV4-2	TRBJ1-4	-	TGTGCCAGCAGCCAAGATCGCGGACAGGGTCTCGAAAAACTGTTTTTT	CASSQDRGQGLEKLFF
TRBD1	TRBV10-3	TRBJ2-7	-	TGTGCCATCAGTGCCCGGGACAGGGGCTTCTCCTACGAGCAGTACTTC	CAISARDRGFSYEQYF
-	TRBV5-1	TRBJ1-2	once	TGCGCCAGCAGCTTGGTTCGGACCGGAGGCGGCCGGGGTAACTATGGCTACACCTTC	CASSLVRTGGGRGNYGYTF
TRBD1	TRBV28	TRBJ1-5	few	TGTGCCAGCAGAAGGACAGGCGGTCAGCCCCAGCATTTT	CASRRTGGQPQHF
TRBD1	TRBV4-3	TRBJ2-1	-	TGCGCCAGCAGCCAATACGGGACAGGGATTGGCAATGAGCAGTTCTTC	CASSQYGTGIGNEQFF
TRBD2	TRBV19	TRBJ2-1	-	TGTGCCAGTAGTTTCGGACTAGCGGTCTACAATGAGCAGTTCTTC	CASSFGLAVYNEQFF
-	TRBV9	TRBJ1-2	few	TGTGCCAGCAGCGCCTACGAAGGGCCCTATGGCTACACCTTC	CASSAYEGPYGYTF
TRBD1	TRBV19	TRBJ2-7	-	TGTGCCAGTACTACGGGACAGCCATATAGTCCTTCCTACGAGCAGTACTTC	CASTTGQPYSPSYEQYF
-	TRBV7-2	TRBJ2-6	once	TGTGCCAGCAGCTTTTTTGGGGCCAACGTCCTGACTTTC	CASSFFGANVLTF
-	TRBV5-4	TRBJ1-3	few	TGTGCCAGCAGCTTGGACCCGGACAGCTCTGGAAACACCATATATTTT	CASSLDPDSSGNTIYF
-	TRBV5-1	TRBJ1-1	few	TGCGCCAGCCGGCCAGCCTCTGGAAACACTGAAGCTTTCTTT	CASRPASGNTEAFF
-	TRBV7-8	TRBJ2-7	-	TGTGCCAGCAGCTCCGCCTTCGGGTACTCCTACGAGCAGTACTTC	CASSSAFGYSYEQYF
TRBD2	TRBV7-3	TRBJ2-5	once	TGTGCCAGCAGCCCACGGACTAGCGGGAGCCAAGAGACCCAGTACTTC	CASSPRTSGSQETQYF
-	TRBV30	TRBJ2-4	few	TGTGCCTGGACCCTACCGATCAGGGGAAACATTCAGTACTTC	CAWTLPIRGNIQYF
-	TRBV7-2	TRBJ2-7	-	TGTGCCAGCACAATTGTCTCCGGGACACCCTACGAGCAGTACTTC	CASTIVSGTPYEQYF
TRBD2	TRBV19	TRBJ2-7	-	TGTGCCAGTAGTATAGGACTAGCGGGGACCTACGAGCAGTACTTC	CASSIGLAGTYEQYF
TRBD2	TRBV5-4	TRBJ2-7	-	TGTGCCAGCAGCGAGACTAGCGGGAGTTACGAGCAGTACTTC	CASSETSGSYEQYF
-	TRBV18	TRBJ1-1	-	TGTGCCAGCTCCCTGTCCAGGGATGAAGCTTTCTTT	CASSLSRDEAFF
TRBD1	TRBV7-8	TRBJ1-2	-	TGTGCCAGCAGCTTAGACAGGGGGCTCTACTATGGCTACACCTTC	CASSLDRGLYYGYTF
-	TRBV5-1	TRBJ2-5	-	TGCGCCAGCAGCTTCCAGGGGACCCAAGAGACCCAGTACTTC	CASSFQGTQETQYF
-	TRBV7-8	TRBJ1-2	-	TGTGCCAGCAGCCCGACCCGGGACGGAAACTATGGCTACACCTTC	CASSPTRDGNYGYTF
-	TRBV21-1	TRBJ2-5	-	TGTGCCAGCAGCTCAAAACTCCCGGGTTCCGCACGACAAGGGGAGACCCAGTACTTC	CASSSKLPGSARQGETQYF
-	TRBV7-2	TRBJ2-3	-	TGTGCCAGCAGCTTAAGGTCTAGCACAGATACGCAGTATTTT	CASSLRSSTDTQYF
-	TRBV6-6	TRBJ1-1	-	TGTGCCAGCAGTTCTAGGACCTCTCCTGAAGCTTTCTTT	CASSSRTSPEAFF
TRBD1	TRBV6-5	TRBJ2-5	-	TGTGCCAGCAGTTACTCCGGGACAGGGCAAGAGACCCAGTACTTC	CASSYSGTGQETQYF